The entry below gives a single T cell receptor (beta chain) sequence along with its context. Given a much more abundant clone one base away, this may be a read error. In addition to blood RNA drawn from unsorted whole blood, germline DNA was extracted. The patients lived with chronic HBV infection and had not yet received any treatment. Using a constant-region primer together with ProtoScript II reverse transcriptase, TCR beta cDNA was made from roughly 500 ng of total RNA. Slightly modified ARM-PCR with three nested multiplex PCR rounds yielded TCR beta libraries. The opening two PCR rounds, ten to eleven cycles each, paired TRBV1-TRBV30 forward primers with a C-beta reverse primer. Using its own MiXCR run on the multiplex PCR reads, TCRdb lists one record per CDR3 protein. The data show a few hundred thousand distinct CDR3 sequences, around three fifths seen once. Germline loops: CDR1 SQVTM, CDR2 ANQGSEA. The germline V and J ends were trimmed by 4 bases and 4 bases, with 20 bases remaining between them. This CDR3 has 15 amino acids.

This specimen belongs to a study of tumor-infiltrating lymphocytes in primary liver carcinoma. This receptor was obtained from a woman aged 25-40 years with primary liver carcinoma and hepatitis B virus infection. The chain recombines TRBV29-1 with TRBJ2-7, with D perhaps TRBD2 (7 bases). Material: peripheral blood. The CDR3 is CSVASRAGRGYEQYF. The CDR3, as DNA: TGCAGCGTTGCGTCACGAGCAGGGAGGGGGTACGAGCAGTACTTC.